This TCR beta chain was sequenced for a study of cytomegalovirus exposure and HLA in healthy donors. Turning to the study itself: Unique TCRs from HLA-typed donors, 75 million to 100 million of them, were held in an early data release.

General observations from the study: The study recorded 150 to 200 TCR beta chains that were cytomegalovirus-associated. The authors later found most CMV-associated TCR beta chains appeared HLA-restricted. Versus the approximately 720-donor mean, an Asian-associated ancestry cluster reportedly showed fewer N-insertions in a later analysis.

A note on this clone: The antigen is undetermined.

The PCR used 60 Vbeta and 13 Jbeta primers. The repertoire was sequenced with immunoSEQ multiplex PCR; TCRdb's copy has only in-frame clones and lacks some. The table records under 200,000 clones, around three quarters of them present only once. V lost 1 base and J 8 bases, leaving 21 bases between the germline ends. The germline CDR1 and CDR2 sequences are SGHVS and FQNEAQ. The CDR3 covers 17 residues. The specimen sequenced was PBMCs. The chain joins TRBV7-8 to TRBJ1-3; D ambiguous. The sequence was obtained from a man aged 35 to 55 in good health and CMV-seronegative. This CDR3 reads CASSLVSLAGTYDTIYF. Written as DNA, the CDR3 is TGTGCCAGCAGCTTAGTTTCACTTGCGGGAACCTATGACACCATATATTTT.